This is a list of T cell receptor beta chains from one sample in a study of OX40 agonist ivuxolimab in advanced cancers. Libraries were prepared by immunoSEQ multiplex PCR; TCRdb keeps only in-frame clonotypes and omits some of them. This table has 60,000 to 85,000 clones, 87% appearing once. Sequencing used CD4+ or CD8+ T cells sorted from blood, obtained in a trial of the OX40 agonist ivuxolimab. These receptors originate from an adult with an advanced solid tumor such as melanoma, head and neck, liver or kidney cancer. Each CDR3 is given with its conserved first and last residue. Each record gives: CDR3 protein, CDR3 DNA, D gene, clone size, J gene, V gene. D genes are given only for firm matches. A clone size is listed for some rows: how often the clone was seen (once, few, many), or a class if it is expanded.

CASRGPQGTGEKLFF TGTGCCAGCAGGGGCCCTCAGGGAACAGGAGAAAAACTGTTTTTT - - TRBJ1-4 TRBV28
CASSLGTEPIQYF TGTGCCAGCAGCTTGGGTACAGAACCCATTCAGTACTTC - - TRBJ2-4 TRBV7-9
CASSQEGQKPGNTIYF TGCGCCAGCAGCCAAGAAGGACAGAAACCTGGAAACACCATATATTTT - - TRBJ1-3 TRBV4-1
CSVAGGDQPQHF TGCAGCGTTGCAGGGGGAGACCAGCCCCAGCATTTT TRBD1 - TRBJ1-5 TRBV29-1
CSAPSGGNYGYTF TGCAGCGCGCCGTCCGGAGGCAACTATGGCTACACCTTC - few TRBJ1-2 TRBV29-1
CATETGTNEKLFF TGTGCCACCGAAACCGGGACTAATGAAAAACTGTTTTTT - - TRBJ1-4 TRBV2
CASSLIQGANVLTF TGTGCCAGCAGCTTAATTCAAGGGGCCAACGTCCTGACTTTC - few TRBJ2-6 TRBV7-8
CASSLATSGSETQYF TGTGCCAGCAGCTTGGCCACTAGCGGTTCAGAGACCCAGTACTTC TRBD2 - TRBJ2-5 TRBV5-8
CAISESGGLSSGNTIYF TGTGCCATCAGTGAGTCAGGGGGTCTCAGCTCTGGAAACACCATATATTTT - - TRBJ1-3 TRBV10-3
CASSARDLYNEQFF TGTGCCAGCAGCGCCCGGGATCTATACAATGAGCAGTTCTTC - - TRBJ2-1 TRBV7-9
CASSLGVLGTVDEQYF TGTGCCAGCAGCTTAGGGGTCCTCGGGACCGTCGACGAGCAGTACTTC - - TRBJ2-7 TRBV7-3
CASSLGGDGNTIYF TGTGCCAGCAGCTTAGGAGGGGATGGAAACACCATATATTTT - - TRBJ1-3 TRBV7-9
CASSYDRVTSYEQYF TGTGCCAGCAGTTACGACAGGGTGACCTCCTACGAGCAGTACTTC TRBD1 - TRBJ2-7 TRBV6-6
CASSQSDRRYGYTF TGCGCCAGCAGTCAATCGGACAGACGTTACGGCTACACCTTC - once TRBJ1-2 TRBV23-1
CASWRQAAYGYTF TGTGCCAGTTGGAGACAGGCCGCATATGGCTACACCTTC - few TRBJ1-2 TRBV2
CATSEEGHIPYNEQFF TGTGCCACCTCAGAGGAGGGACACATCCCCTACAATGAGCAGTTCTTC - - TRBJ2-1 TRBV5-6
CASSLISVNTGELFF TGTGCCAGCAGCTTAATTTCAGTGAACACCGGGGAGCTGTTTTTT - - TRBJ2-2 TRBV7-8
CATSRDRDRVSNTIYF TGTGCCACCAGCAGAGATCGGGACAGGGTGTCAAACACCATATATTTT TRBD1 once TRBJ1-3 TRBV15
CASSLDGEPQHF TGTGCCAGCAGCTTGGATGGGGAGCCCCAGCATTTT - - TRBJ1-5 TRBV5-4
CASSVTGGAVDEQFF TGTGCCAGCAGCGTTACAGGGGGCGCGGTTGATGAGCAGTTCTTC TRBD1 - TRBJ2-1 TRBV5-4
CAWNGRGGLAETQYF TGTGCCTGGAACGGGAGAGGGGGCCTTGCGGAGACCCAGTACTTC - once TRBJ2-5 TRBV30
CASSDGLAGYEQYF TGTGCCAGCAGTGATGGACTAGCGGGTTACGAGCAGTACTTC TRBD2 - TRBJ2-7 TRBV25-1
CASSLAPGPGETQYF TGTGCCAGCAGCTTGGCCCCAGGACCAGGGGAGACCCAGTACTTC - - TRBJ2-5 TRBV5-8
CASRPGTGADTQYF TGCGCCAGCAGACCCGGGACAGGGGCAGATACGCAGTATTTT TRBD1 once TRBJ2-3 TRBV10-1
CASSLRGGVAKNIQYF TGTGCCAGCAGCTTACGGGGCGGAGTAGCCAAAAACATTCAGTACTTC - once TRBJ2-4 TRBV11-2
CASSVYTEAFF TGTGCCAGCAGTGTATACACTGAAGCTTTCTTT - few TRBJ1-1 TRBV2
CASSFGLAVTYEQYF TGTGCCAGCAGCTTCGGACTAGCGGTTACCTACGAGCAGTACTTC TRBD2 once TRBJ2-7 TRBV7-8
CASSPAQYRGGQQAFF TGTGCCAGCAGCCCAGCTCAGTATCGGGGGGGACAACAAGCTTTCTTT - - TRBJ1-1 TRBV11-2
CASSQGQGGREPQHF TGCGCCAGCAGCCAAGGACAAGGGGGCAGAGAGCCCCAGCATTTT TRBD1 - TRBJ1-5 TRBV4-1
CASSFGTKNIQYF TGTGCCAGCAGTTTTGGCACGAAAAACATTCAGTACTTC - - TRBJ2-4 TRBV2
CASSLRGIGTDTQYF TGTGCCAGCAGCTTACGGGGCATCGGCACAGATACGCAGTATTTT - - TRBJ2-3 TRBV11-2
CASSYSNGGAADTQYF TGTGCCAGCAGTTACTCGAACGGGGGGGCAGCAGATACGCAGTATTTT TRBD2 - TRBJ2-3 TRBV6-5
CASSSDFYSGPGELFF TGTGCCAGCAGTTCTGATTTTTACAGCGGTCCCGGGGAGCTGTTTTTT - once TRBJ2-2 TRBV5-6
CAFLGGKLTEAFF TGTGCCTTTTTAGGGGGCAAACTAACTGAAGCTTTCTTT TRBD1 once TRBJ1-1 TRBV30
CSVDYGGVETQYF TGCAGCGTTGATTACGGGGGGGTCGAGACCCAGTACTTC TRBD2 - TRBJ2-5 TRBV29-1
CAVGGSNQPQHF TGTGCCGTCGGAGGTAGCAATCAGCCCCAGCATTTT - - TRBJ1-5 TRBV28
CASSLTGPSYTF TGTGCCAGCAGCTTGACAGGGCCCAGCTACACCTTC TRBD1 - TRBJ1-2 TRBV7-2
CASSLDRVSNTEAFF TGTGCCAGCTCCCTTGACAGAGTATCGAACACTGAAGCTTTCTTT - - TRBJ1-1 TRBV18
CASSLDRDLYGYTF TGTGCCAGCAGTTTGGACAGGGATCTCTATGGCTACACCTTC TRBD1 - TRBJ1-2 TRBV6-5
CASSKGQGDSYEQYF TGTGCCAGCTCAAAGGGACAGGGGGATTCCTACGAGCAGTACTTC TRBD1 - TRBJ2-7 TRBV18
CASSQRVQETQYF TGTGCCAGCTCCCAGAGGGTACAAGAGACCCAGTACTTC - - TRBJ2-5 TRBV18
CASSLSPWGSPQYF TGTGCCAGCAGTTTATCCCCTTGGGGCTCCCCCCAGTACTTC - - TRBJ2-4 TRBV27
CASSPDNYRETQYF TGTGCCAGCAGCCCCGACAATTACCGGGAGACCCAGTACTTC - - TRBJ2-5 TRBV7-2
CASSLDRDTHGYTF TGTGCCAGCTCATTGGACCGGGACACCCATGGCTACACCTTC - - TRBJ1-2 TRBV18
CASSQIQSSTEAFF TGTGCCAGCTCTCAAATACAGTCGAGCACTGAAGCTTTCTTT - - TRBJ1-1 TRBV18
CATSRDTGETQYF TGTGCCACCAGTAGAGATACAGGGGAGACCCAGTACTTC - - TRBJ2-5 TRBV15
CASSQGGGRGRTEAFF TGCGCCAGCAGCCAGGGGGGTGGCAGGGGAAGGACTGAAGCTTTCTTT - - TRBJ1-1 TRBV4-3
CASSVGLGLAGVVEQFF TGTGCCAGCAGCGTAGGGCTCGGGCTAGCGGGGGTTGTTGAGCAGTTCTTC TRBD2 - TRBJ2-1 TRBV9
CASSSQGTEAFF TGTGCCAGCAGTTCGCAGGGGACTGAAGCTTTCTTT - once TRBJ1-1 TRBV28
CASSPFGADGGTQYF TGTGCCAGCTCACCATTCGGGGCCGATGGGGGGACCCAGTACTTC - - TRBJ2-5 TRBV18
CASSQEEGSGANVLTF TGCGCCAGCAGCCAAGAGGAGGGATCTGGGGCCAACGTCCTGACTTTC - - TRBJ2-6 TRBV4-3
CASSRQVSREAFF TGTGCCAGCAGCCGACAGGTATCTCGTGAAGCTTTCTTT - - TRBJ1-1 TRBV5-8
CASSYWTGDSIQYF TGTGCCAGCAGTTACTGGACGGGGGACAGCATTCAGTACTTC - - TRBJ2-4 TRBV6-5
CASSFERGEQFF TGTGCCAGCAGCTTCGAGAGAGGTGAGCAGTTCTTC - - TRBJ2-1 TRBV7-3
CASSLGGGGTGELFF TGTGCCAGCAGCTTAGGGGGCGGGGGCACCGGGGAGCTGTTTTTT TRBD2 - TRBJ2-2 TRBV7-7
CASRGGGTDTQYF TGTGCCAGCAGGGGCGGGGGCACAGATACGCAGTATTTT - - TRBJ2-3 TRBV2
CASANSRGDTEAFF TGTGCCAGCGCGAATAGCCGGGGGGACACTGAAGCTTTCTTT - - TRBJ1-1 TRBV6-5
CASSSDRTGYTDTQYF TGTGCCAGCAGCTCAGACCGGACAGGGTATACAGATACGCAGTATTTT TRBD1 - TRBJ2-3 TRBV7-9